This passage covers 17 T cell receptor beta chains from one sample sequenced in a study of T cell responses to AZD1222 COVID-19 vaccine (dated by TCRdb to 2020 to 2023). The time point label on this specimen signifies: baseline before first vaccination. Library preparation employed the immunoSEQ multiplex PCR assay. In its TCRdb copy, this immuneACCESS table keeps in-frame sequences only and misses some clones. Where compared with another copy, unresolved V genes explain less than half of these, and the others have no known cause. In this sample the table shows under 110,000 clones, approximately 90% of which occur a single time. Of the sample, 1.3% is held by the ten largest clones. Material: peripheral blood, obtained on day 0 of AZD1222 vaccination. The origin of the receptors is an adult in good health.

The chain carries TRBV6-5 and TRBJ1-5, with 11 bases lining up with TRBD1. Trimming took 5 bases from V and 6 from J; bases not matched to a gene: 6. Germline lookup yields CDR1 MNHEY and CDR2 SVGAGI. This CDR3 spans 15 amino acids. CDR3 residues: CASSRDRGVGQPQHF. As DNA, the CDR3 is TGTGCCAGCAGTCGGGACAGGGGGGTTGGTCAGCCCCAGCATTTT.

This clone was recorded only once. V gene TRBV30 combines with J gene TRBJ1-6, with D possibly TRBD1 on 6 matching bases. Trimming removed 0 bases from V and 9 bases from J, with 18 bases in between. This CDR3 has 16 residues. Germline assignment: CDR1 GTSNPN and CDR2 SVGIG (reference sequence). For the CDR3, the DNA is TGTGCCTGGAGTGTAGCGTTCGGGACAAACCTTTCACCCCTCCACTTT. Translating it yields CAWSVAFGTNLSPLHF.

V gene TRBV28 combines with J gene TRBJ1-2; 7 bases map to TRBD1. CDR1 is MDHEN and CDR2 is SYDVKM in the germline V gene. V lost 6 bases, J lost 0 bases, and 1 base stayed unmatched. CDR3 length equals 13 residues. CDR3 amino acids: CASRDRANYGYTF. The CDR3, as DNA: TGTGCCAGCAGAGACAGGGCTAACTATGGCTACACCTTC.

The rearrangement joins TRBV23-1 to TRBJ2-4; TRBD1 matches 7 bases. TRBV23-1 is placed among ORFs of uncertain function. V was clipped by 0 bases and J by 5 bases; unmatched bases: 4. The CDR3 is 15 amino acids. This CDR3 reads CASSQSGQPENIQYF. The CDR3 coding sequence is TGCGCCAGCAGTCAATCGGGACAGCCTGAAAACATTCAGTACTTC.

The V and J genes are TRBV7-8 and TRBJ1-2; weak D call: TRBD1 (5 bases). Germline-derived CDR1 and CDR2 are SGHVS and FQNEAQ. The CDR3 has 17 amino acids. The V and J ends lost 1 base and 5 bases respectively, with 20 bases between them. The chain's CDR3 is CASSLVGGNLALYGYTF. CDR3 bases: TGTGCCAGCAGCTTAGTCGGGGGTAATCTTGCCCTGTATGGCTACACCTTC. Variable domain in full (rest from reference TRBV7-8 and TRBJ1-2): GAGVSQSPRYKVAKRGQDVALRCDPISGHVSLFWYQQALGQGPEFLTYFQNEAQLDKSGLPSDRFFAERPEGSVSTLKIQRTQQEDSAVYLCASSLVGGNLALYGYTFGSGTRLTVV.

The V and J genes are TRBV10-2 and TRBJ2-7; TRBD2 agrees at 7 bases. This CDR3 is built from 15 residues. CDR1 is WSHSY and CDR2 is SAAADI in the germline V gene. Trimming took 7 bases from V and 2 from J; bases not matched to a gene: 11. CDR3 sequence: CASTNPGTTPYEQYF. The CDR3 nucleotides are TGCGCCAGCACTAACCCCGGGACTACCCCCTACGAGCAGTACTTC.

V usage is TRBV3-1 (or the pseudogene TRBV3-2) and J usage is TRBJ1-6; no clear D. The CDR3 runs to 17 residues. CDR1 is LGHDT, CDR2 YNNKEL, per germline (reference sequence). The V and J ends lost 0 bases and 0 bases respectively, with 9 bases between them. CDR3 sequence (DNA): TGTGCCAGCAGCCAAGATGAGTTAAGCTCCTATAATTCACCCCTCCACTTT. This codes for CASSQDELSSYNSPLHF.

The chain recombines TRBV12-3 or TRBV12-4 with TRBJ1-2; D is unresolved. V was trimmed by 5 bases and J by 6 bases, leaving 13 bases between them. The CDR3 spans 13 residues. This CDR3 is CASSRTGRNGYTF. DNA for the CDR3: TGTGCCAGCAGTCGGACCGGCCGGAATGGCTACACCTTC.

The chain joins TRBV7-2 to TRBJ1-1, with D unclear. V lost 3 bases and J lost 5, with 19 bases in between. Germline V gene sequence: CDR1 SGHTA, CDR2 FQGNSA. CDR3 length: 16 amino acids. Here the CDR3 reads CASSFIRASKGTEAFF. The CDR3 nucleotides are TGTGCCAGCAGCTTCATCCGAGCCAGCAAAGGAACTGAAGCTTTCTTT.

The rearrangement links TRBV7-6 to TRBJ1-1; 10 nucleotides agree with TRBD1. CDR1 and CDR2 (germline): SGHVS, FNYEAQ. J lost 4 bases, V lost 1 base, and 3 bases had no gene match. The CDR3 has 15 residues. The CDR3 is CASSLVRQGATEAFF. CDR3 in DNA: TGTGCCAGCAGCTTAGTTCGACAGGGGGCCACTGAAGCTTTCTTT.

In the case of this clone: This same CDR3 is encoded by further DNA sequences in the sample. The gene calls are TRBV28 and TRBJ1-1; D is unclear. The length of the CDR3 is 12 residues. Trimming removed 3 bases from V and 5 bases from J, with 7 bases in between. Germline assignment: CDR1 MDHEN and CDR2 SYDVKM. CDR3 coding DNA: TGTGCCAGCAGTTTGTCGGGAACTGAAGCTTTCTTT. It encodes CASSLSGTEAFF.

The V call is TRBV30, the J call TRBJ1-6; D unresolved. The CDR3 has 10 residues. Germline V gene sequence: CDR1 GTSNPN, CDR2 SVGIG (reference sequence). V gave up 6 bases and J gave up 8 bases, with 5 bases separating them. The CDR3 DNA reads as TGTGCCTGCGGATATTCACCCCTCCACTTT. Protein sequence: CACGYSPLHF.

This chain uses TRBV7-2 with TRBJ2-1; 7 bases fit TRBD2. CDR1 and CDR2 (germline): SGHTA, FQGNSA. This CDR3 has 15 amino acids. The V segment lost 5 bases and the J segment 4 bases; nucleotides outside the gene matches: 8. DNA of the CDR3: TGTGCCAGCAGCCGTTCTAGCGGAGTTTACAATGAGCAGTTCTTC. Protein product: CASSRSSGVYNEQFF.

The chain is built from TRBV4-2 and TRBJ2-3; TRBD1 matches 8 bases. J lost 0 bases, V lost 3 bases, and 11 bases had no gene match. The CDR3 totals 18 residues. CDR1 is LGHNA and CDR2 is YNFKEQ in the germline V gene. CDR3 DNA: TGTGCCAGCAGCCACCTCCTCCAGGACAGGGACAGCACAGATACGCAGTATTTT. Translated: CASSHLLQDRDSTDTQYF.

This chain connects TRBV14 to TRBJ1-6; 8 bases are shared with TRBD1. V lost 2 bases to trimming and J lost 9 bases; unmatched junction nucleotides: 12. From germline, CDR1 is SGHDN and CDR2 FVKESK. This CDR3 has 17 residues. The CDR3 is CASSQRMATGGRSPLHF. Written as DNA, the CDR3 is TGTGCCAGCAGCCAAAGAATGGCCACAGGGGGACGTTCACCCCTCCACTTT.

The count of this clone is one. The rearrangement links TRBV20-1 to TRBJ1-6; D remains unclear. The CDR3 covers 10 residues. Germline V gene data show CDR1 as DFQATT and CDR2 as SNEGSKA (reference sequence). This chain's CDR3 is CSPEDSPLHF. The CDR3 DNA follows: TGCAGCCCCGAAGATTCACCCCTCCACTTT.

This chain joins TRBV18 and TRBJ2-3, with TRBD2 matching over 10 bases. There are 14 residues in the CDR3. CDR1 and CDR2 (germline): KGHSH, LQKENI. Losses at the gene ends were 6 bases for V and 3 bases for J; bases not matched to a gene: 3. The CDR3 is CASSQRGGTDTQYF. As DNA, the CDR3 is TGTGCCAGCTCCCAGCGGGGGGGTACAGATACGCAGTATTTT.